This entry lists 18 T cell receptor beta chains sequenced from one sample in a study of regulatory T cells in long-lasting Graves disease. Investigators prepared the TCR beta libraries by applying iRepertoire HTBI primers and Arm-PCR of CDR3 regions. TCRdb called the multiplex PCR reads again in MiXCR, with one record for every CDR3 protein. The sample comprises about 400,000 distinct CDR3 sequences, less than 25% of which are singletons, and roughly 20% rests with the top ten. The sample's time point: persistent/refractory GD, antithyroid drugs over 5 years with positive TRAb. The TCR library was made from RNA extracted from PBMCs. Sequencing used peripheral blood mononuclear cells (PBMCs), obtained when the disease was refractory, from a patient treated with antithyroid drugs. The receptors were sampled from a female donor with Graves disease.

The chain uses TRBV6-1 and TRBJ2-1; 8 nucleotides match TRBD1. The CDR3 runs to 14 residues. From germline, CDR1 is MNHNS and CDR2 SASEGT. Germline trimming cut 5 bases from V and 3 bases from J; bases unmatched to any gene: 3. CDR3 loop: CASSTGTGYNEQFF. The CDR3 nucleotides are TGTGCCAGCAGTACCGGGACAGGCTACAATGAGCAGTTCTTC.

The J gene is TRBJ1-1, the V gene TRBV15; D unclear. Germline CDR1 reads LNHNV; CDR2 reads YYDKDF (reference sequence). V lost 1 base and J lost 0, with 9 bases in between. The CDR3 runs 15 residues. CDR3 in DNA: TGTGCCACCAGCAGAGTTCTTACTATGAACACTGAAGCTTTCTTT. It translates to CATSRVLTMNTEAFF.

This clonotype was detected ten times or more. The chain employs TRBV7-2 and TRBJ2-6; no definite D call. Germline lookup yields CDR1 SGHTA and CDR2 FQGNSA. This CDR3 region has 14 residues. V was shortened by 5 bases and J by 2 bases, with 7 bases between the two germline ends. CDR3 region: CASSHKTGANVLTF. As DNA, the CDR3 is TGTGCCAGCAGCCATAAAACTGGGGCCAACGTCCTGACTTTC.

Notes on this clonotype: A read error may produce the germline difference seen at one junction end. The chain couples TRBV28 to TRBJ1-2, with TRBD1 matching 10 bases. Germline V lookup: CDR1 MDHEN, CDR2 SYDVKM. The CDR3 spans 15 residues. CDR3 in DNA: TGTGCCGGCAGTTTGACAGGGGGCGAAGTGTATGGCTACACCTTC. Encoded protein: CAGSLTGGEVYGYTF.

This clonotype occurred a few times. The chain uses TRBV12-5 and TRBJ1-1; D gene unclear. Trimming removed 1 base from V and 7 bases from J, with 13 bases in between. This CDR3 is built from 14 residues. From germline, CDR1 is LGHNT and CDR2 FRNRAP. DNA of the CDR3: TGTGCTAGTGGTTTGGCCTCCCCCGGGAGTGAAGCTTTCTTT. Protein product: CASGLASPGSEAFF.

Only one count was recorded for this clonotype. The chain uses TRBV29-1 and TRBJ1-2, with D maybe TRBD1 (5 bases). Looked up from germline, CDR1 is SQVTM and CDR2 is ANQGSEA. V was trimmed by 1 base and J by 8 bases, leaving 17 bases between them. The CDR3 is 14 residues long. This chain's CDR3 is CSVEGSTVAEGYTF. The CDR3 DNA reads TGCAGCGTTGAAGGGTCGACAGTGGCTGAGGGCTACACCTTC.

This clonotype occurred many times. The chain has TRBV20-1 and TRBJ1-1; D unresolved. Trimming took off 2 bases at V and 10 bases at J, with 14 bases between the two ends. Per germline, CDR1 DFQATT and CDR2 SNEGSKA (reference sequence). The CDR3 is 12 amino acids. The chain's CDR3 is CSARRALHGAFF. DNA for the CDR3: TGCAGTGCTAGAAGGGCGTTGCACGGAGCTTTCTTT.

Only a few counts were recorded for this clonotype. The chain couples TRBV12-3 or TRBV12-4 to TRBJ2-7; weak D call: TRBD2 (6 bases). V shed 5 bases and J shed 4 bases, with 18 bases lying between them. The CDR3 totals 15 residues. CDR3 sequence reads: CASSERADYQYEQYF. The CDR3 DNA follows: TGTGCCAGCAGTGAGAGAGCGGACTACCAATACGAGCAGTACTTC.

The sample holds many counts of this clonotype. The V call is TRBV7-9, the J call TRBJ2-7; D tentatively fits TRBD1 or TRBD2 (5 bases each). Between the trimmed V and J ends, which lost 3 bases and 3 bases, there was a span of 9 bases. CDR3 length: 13 amino acids. The germline CDR1 and CDR2 sequences are SEHNR and FQNEAQ (reference sequence). CDR3 sequence reads: CASSFLGDYEQYF. The DNA for the CDR3 is TGTGCCAGCAGCTTCCTGGGGGACTACGAGCAGTACTTC. The complete variable domain, with remaining parts taken from reference TRBV7-9 and TRBJ2-7, reads DTGVSQNPRHKITKRGQNVTFRCDPISEHNRLYWYRQTLGQGPEFLTYFQNEAQLEKSRLLSDRFSAERPKGSFSTLEIQRTEQGDSAMYLCASSFLGDYEQYFGPGTRLTVT.

This clonotype was counted ten times or more. The chain is built from TRBV11-2 and TRBJ2-5, with TRBD2 matching 7 bases. The germline CDR1 and CDR2 sequences are SGHAT and FQNNGV. With 4 bases clipped from V and 2 bases from J, the junction kept 7 bases outside the gene matches. CDR3 size: 15 residues. The CDR3 coding sequence is TGTGCCAGCAGCTCTACGCTAGCGGTTCAAGAGACCCAGTACTTC. Translating gives CASSSTLAVQETQYF.

This clonotype was counted between two and nine times. The rearrangement joins TRBV5-1 to TRBJ1-2; 11 positions agree with TRBD1. The CDR3 extends over 15 amino acids. V lost 5 bases to trimming and J lost 12 bases; unmatched junction nucleotides: 15. The germline V gene encodes CDR1 SGHRS and CDR2 YFSETQ. The CDR3 region is CASRDMVGQGVFNTF. The CDR3 nucleotides read TGCGCCAGCAGGGATATGGTGGGACAGGGGGTTTTCAACACCTTC.

This clonotype has ten or more counts. The chain links TRBV7-6 to TRBJ2-2; unclear D gene. Germline CDR1 SGHVS, CDR2 FNYEAQ. CDR3 size: 12 residues. V shed 6 bases and J shed 0 bases, with 2 bases lying between them. The CDR3 loop reads CASSTNTGELFF. The DNA of the CDR3 is TGTGCCAGCAGTACGAACACCGGGGAGCTGTTTTTT.

Note on this clonotype: One junction end does not reproduce the germline sequence, and a read error may be involved. J is TRBJ2-7 and V is TRBV24-1; TRBD1 is a possible D gene (6 bases). CDR1 is KGHDR and CDR2 is SFDVKD in the germline V gene. The CDR3 is 12 residues long. CDR3 nucleotides: TGTGCCGCCAGGGGAGACAGTAGCGAGCAGTACTTC. This translates into CAARGDSSEQYF.

This clonotype occurred many times. V gene TRBV27 combines with J gene TRBJ1-5, with TRBD1 matching over 8 bases. With 5 bases clipped from V and 3 bases from J, the junction kept 3 bases outside the gene matches. CDR3 size: 14 residues. Germline V gene sequence: CDR1 MNHEY, CDR2 SMNVEV (reference sequence). CDR3 bases: TGTGCCAGCAGTCCACAGGGGGACAATCAGCCCCAGCATTTT. This translates into CASSPQGDNQPQHF.

The rearrangement uses TRBV14 and TRBJ2-1, with 9 positions matching TRBD2. Per germline, CDR1 SGHDN and CDR2 FVKESK. The V gene end was trimmed by 4 bases and the J gene end by 7 bases; junction bases not matched to a gene: 8. CDR3 length equals 15 residues. Here the CDR3 reads CASSPVAGEGNEQFF. CDR3 in DNA: TGTGCCAGCAGCCCAGTAGCGGGAGAGGGAAATGAGCAGTTCTTC.

This clonotype came up a few times. CDR3 amino acids: CASSTVRGRATGELFF. CDR3 coding DNA: TGCGCCAGCAGCACGGTCAGGGGGCGAGCTACCGGGGAGCTGTTTTTT. The chain combines TRBV4-1 with TRBJ2-2; 8 positions match TRBD1. The germline V gene encodes CDR1 MGHRA and CDR2 YSYEKL. Trimming took 5 bases from V and 5 from J; bases not matched to a gene: 10. The CDR3 consists of 16 residues.

The chain is built from TRBV4-2 and TRBJ2-5; TRBD1 aligns across 12 bases. The V and J ends lost 5 bases and 5 bases, in that order; junction bases with no gene match: 6. CDR1 and CDR2 (germline): LGHNA, YNFKEQ. The CDR3 is 15 amino acids. This CDR3 is CASSYGTGGGETQYF. The DNA for the CDR3 is TGTGCCAGCAGCTACGGGACAGGGGGCGGCGAGACCCAGTACTTC.

The chain links TRBV6-1 to TRBJ1-2, with D maybe TRBD1 (6 bases). Per the germline V gene, CDR1 is MNHNS and CDR2 is SASEGT. The CDR3 is 13 residues long. V was shortened by 5 bases and J by 10 bases, with 17 bases between the two germline ends. The CDR3 protein is CASSPDRRTAYTF. The CDR3 nucleotides read TGTGCCAGCAGTCCCGACCGTCGGACAGCCTACACCTTC.